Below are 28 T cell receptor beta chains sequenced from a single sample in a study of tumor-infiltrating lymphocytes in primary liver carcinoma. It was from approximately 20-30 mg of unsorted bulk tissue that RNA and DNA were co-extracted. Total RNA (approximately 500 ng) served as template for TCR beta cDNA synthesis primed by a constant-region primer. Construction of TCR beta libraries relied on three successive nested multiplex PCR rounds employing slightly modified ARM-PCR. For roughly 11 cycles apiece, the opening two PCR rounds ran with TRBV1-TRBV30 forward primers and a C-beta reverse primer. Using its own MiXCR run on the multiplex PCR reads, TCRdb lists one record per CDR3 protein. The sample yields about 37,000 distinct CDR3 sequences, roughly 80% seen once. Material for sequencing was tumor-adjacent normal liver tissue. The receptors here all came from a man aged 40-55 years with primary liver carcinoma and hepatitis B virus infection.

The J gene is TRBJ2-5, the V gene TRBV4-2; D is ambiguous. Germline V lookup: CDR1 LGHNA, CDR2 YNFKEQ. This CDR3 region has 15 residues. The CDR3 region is CDSSQDLGSVETQYF. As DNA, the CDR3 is TGTGACAGTAGCCAAGACCTGGGATCGGTAGAGACCCAGTACTTC.

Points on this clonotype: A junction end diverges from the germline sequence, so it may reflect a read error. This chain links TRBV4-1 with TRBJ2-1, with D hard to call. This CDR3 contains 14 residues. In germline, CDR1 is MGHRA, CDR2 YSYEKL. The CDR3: CASSQVVWWNEQFF. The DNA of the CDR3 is TGCGCTAGCAGCCAAGTTGTGTGGTGGAATGAGCAGTTCTTC.

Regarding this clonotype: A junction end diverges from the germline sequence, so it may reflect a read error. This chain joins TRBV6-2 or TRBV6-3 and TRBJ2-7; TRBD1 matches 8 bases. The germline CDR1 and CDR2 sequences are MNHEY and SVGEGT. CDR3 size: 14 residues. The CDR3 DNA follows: TGTGCCAGCAGCCTCCAGGACAGGGCTCACGAACAGTACTTC. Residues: CASSLQDRAHEQYF.

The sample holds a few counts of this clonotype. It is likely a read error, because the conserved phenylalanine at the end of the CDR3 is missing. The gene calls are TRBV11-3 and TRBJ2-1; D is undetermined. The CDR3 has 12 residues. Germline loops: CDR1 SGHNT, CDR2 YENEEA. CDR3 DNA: TGTGCCAACAGCTTAAATGCCAATGAGCAGTTCCTT. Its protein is CANSLNANEQFL.

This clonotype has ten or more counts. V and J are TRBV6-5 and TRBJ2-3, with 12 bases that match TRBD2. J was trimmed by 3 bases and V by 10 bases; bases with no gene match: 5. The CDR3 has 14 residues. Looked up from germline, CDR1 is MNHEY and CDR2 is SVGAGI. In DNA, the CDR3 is TGTGCCAACCCAGGACTAGCGGGAACAGATACGCAGTATTTT. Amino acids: CANPGLAGTDTQYF.

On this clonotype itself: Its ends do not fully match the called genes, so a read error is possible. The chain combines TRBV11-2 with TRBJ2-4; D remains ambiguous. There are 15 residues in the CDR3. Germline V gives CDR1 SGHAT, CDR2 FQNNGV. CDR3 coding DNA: TGTGTAAGCATCACTTCGGCGGTAGCCAAAAACATTCAGCACTTC. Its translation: CVSITSAVAKNIQHF.

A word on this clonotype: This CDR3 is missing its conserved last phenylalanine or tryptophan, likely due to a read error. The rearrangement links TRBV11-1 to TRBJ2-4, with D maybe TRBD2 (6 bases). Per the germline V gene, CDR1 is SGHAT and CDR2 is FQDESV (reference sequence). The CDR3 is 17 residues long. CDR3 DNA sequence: TGTGCCAGCAGCTTTCCCGGGATTGGCGGGACCAAAAACATACAGTACCTC. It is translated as CASSFPGIGGTKNIQYL.

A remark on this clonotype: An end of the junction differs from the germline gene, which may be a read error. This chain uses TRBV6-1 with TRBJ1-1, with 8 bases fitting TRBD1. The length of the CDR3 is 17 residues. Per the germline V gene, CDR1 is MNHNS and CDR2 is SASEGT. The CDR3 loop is CACREGEGQGANTEVFF. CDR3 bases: TGTGCCTGCAGAGAAGGTGAAGGGCAGGGGGCTAACACTGAAGTTTTCTTT.

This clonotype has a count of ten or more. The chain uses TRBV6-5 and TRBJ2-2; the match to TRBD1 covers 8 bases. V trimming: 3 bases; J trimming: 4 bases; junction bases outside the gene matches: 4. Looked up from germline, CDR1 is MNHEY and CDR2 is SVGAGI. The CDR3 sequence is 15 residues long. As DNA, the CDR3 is TGTGCCAGCAGTTATCAGGACAGGGTCACCGGGGAGCTGTTTTTT. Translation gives CASSYQDRVTGELFF.

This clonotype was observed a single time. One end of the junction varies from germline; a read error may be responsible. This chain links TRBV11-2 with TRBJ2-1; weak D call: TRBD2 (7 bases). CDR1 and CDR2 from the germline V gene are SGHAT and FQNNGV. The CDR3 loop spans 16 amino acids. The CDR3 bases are TGTGCCGGTAGCATTGGGGGAGGGGGGCGCATCAGTGAGCAGTTTTTC. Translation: CAGSIGGGGRISEQFF.

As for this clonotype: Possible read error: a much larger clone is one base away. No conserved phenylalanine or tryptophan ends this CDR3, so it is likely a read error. The CDR3 here is CASADTRDRPYEQYL. The CDR3 bases are TGTGCCAGCGCCGACACAAGGGACAGGCCCTACGAGCAGTACTTA. The chain combines TRBV2 with TRBJ2-7, with 8 bases lining up with TRBD1. There are 15 residues in the CDR3. The V gene end was trimmed by 8 bases and the J gene end by 2 bases; junction bases not matched to a gene: 11. CDR1 is SNHLY and CDR2 is FYNNEI in the germline V gene.

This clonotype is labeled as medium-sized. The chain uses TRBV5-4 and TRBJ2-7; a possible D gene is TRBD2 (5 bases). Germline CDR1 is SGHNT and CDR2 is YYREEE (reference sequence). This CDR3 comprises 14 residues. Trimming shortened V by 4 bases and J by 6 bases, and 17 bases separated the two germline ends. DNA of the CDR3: TGTGCCAGCAGCGAGGCGGACTGGGCCCCCGAGCAGTACTTC. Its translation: CASSEADWAPEQYF.

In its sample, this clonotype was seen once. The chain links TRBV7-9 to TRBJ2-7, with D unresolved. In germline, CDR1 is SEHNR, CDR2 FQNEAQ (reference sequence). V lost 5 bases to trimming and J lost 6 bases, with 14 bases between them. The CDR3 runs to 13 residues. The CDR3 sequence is CASSPGFYGEQYF. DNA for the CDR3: TGTGCCAGCAGCCCCGGATTTTACGGCGAGCAGTACTTC.

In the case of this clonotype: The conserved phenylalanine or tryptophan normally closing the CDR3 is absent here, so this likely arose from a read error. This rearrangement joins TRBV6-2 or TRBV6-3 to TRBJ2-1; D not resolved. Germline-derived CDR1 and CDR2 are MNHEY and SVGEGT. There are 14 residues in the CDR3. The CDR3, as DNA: TGTACCAACTCGGCGGACGGGTCCTACAATGAGCAGTTCCTC. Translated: CTNSADGSYNEQFL.

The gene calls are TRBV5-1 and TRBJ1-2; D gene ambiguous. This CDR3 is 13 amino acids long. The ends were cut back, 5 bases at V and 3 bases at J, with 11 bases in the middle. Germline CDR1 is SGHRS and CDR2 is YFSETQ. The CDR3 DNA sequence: TGCGCCAGCAGTATGCTGTCGGACTATGGCTACACCTTC. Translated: CASSMLSDYGYTF.

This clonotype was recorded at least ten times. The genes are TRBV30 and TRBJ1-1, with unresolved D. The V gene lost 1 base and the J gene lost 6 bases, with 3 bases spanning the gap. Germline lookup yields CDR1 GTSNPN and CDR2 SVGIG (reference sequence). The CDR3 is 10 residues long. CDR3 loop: CAWSGAEAFF. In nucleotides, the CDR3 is TGTGCCTGGAGTGGTGCTGAAGCTTTCTTT.

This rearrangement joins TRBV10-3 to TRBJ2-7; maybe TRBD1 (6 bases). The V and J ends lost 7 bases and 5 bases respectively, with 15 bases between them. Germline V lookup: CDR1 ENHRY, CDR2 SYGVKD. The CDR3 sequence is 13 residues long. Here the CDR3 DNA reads TGTGCCATCACCGGGACAATGTTGGACGAGCAGTACTTC. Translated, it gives CAITGTMLDEQYF.

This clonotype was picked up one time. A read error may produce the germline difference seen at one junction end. The CDR3 DNA reads as TGTGCCAACATCCAGGGGACAGGGGACCCCACCGGGGAACTGTTTTTT. It encodes CANIQGTGDPTGELFF. The chain couples TRBV14 to TRBJ2-2; TRBD1 matches 10 bases. Germline-derived CDR1 and CDR2 are SGHDN and FVKESK. The CDR3 totals 16 residues.

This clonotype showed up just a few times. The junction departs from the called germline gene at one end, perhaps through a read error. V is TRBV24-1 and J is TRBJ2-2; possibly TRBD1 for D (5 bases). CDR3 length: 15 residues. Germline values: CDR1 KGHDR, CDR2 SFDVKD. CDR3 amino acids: CATSEGDYDTGGLLF. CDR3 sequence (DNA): TGTGCCACCAGTGAAGGGGATTACGACACCGGTGGGCTGCTTTTT.

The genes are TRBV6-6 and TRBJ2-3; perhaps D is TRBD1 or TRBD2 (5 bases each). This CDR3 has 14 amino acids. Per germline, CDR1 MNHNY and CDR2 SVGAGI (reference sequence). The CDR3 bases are TGTGACAGTAGTGACGCCCAGGGCAGGAGGACGCAGTATTTT. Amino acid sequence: CDSSDAQGRRTQYF.

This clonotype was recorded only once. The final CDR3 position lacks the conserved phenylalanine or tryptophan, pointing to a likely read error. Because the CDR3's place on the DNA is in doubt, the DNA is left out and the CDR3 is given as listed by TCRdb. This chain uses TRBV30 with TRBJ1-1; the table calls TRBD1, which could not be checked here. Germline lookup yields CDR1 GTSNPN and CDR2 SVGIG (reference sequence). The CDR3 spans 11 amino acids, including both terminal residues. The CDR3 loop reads CAWGGVTESFC.

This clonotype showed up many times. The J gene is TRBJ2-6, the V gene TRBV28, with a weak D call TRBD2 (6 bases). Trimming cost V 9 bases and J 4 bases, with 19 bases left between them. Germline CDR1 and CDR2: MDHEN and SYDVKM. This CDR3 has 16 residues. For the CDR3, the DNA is TGTGCCAGTTCCCCCGGGGGAAGGTCCGGGGCCAACGTCCTGACTTTC. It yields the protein CASSPGGRSGANVLTF.

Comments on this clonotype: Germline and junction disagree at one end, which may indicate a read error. The CDR3 DNA reads TGTGCCAACAGCTTTCCCGGGACTAGCGGGACCAAGAACAGTCAGTACTTC. It codes for CANSFPGTSGTKNSQYF. The chain is built from TRBV11-1 and TRBJ2-4; 13 bases align to TRBD2. The CDR3 length is 17 residues. Germline CDR1 and CDR2: SGHAT and FQDESV (reference sequence).

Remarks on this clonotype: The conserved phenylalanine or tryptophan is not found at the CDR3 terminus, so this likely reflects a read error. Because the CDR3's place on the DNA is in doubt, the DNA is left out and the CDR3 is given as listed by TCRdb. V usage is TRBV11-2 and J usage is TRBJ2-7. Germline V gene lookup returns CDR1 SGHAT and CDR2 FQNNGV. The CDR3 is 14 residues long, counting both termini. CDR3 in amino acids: CASSSNRNSYEQYS.

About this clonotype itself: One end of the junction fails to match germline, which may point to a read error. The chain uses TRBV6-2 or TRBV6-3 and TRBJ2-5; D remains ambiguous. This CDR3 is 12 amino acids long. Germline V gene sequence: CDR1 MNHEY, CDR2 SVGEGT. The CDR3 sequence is CAGSYSEEAQYF. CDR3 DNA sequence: TGTGCCGGCAGTTACTCGGAAGAGGCCCAGTACTTC.

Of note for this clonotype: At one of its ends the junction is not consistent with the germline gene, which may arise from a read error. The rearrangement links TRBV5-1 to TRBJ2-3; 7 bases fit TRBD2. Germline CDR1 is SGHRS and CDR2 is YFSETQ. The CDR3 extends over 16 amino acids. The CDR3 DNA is TGCACCAGCAGCTTGGTTGCGGGGGTCAGTCGGGTTACGCAGTATTTT. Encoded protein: CTSSLVAGVSRVTQYF.

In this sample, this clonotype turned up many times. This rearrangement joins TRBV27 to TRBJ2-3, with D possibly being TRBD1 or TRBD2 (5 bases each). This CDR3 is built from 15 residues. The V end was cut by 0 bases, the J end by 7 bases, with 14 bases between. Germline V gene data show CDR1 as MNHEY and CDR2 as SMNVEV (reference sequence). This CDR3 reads CASSLSMRGSHTQYF. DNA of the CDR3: TGTGCCAGCAGTTTATCGATGAGGGGATCACATACGCAGTATTTT.

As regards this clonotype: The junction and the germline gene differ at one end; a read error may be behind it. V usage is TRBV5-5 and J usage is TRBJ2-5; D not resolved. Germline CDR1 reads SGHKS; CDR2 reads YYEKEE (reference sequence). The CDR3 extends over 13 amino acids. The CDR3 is CASSPDVGETKYF. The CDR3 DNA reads TGTGCCAGCAGCCCCGATGTGGGCGAGACCAAGTACTTC.